The 3 T cell receptor beta chains reported below all come from one sample, sequenced in a study of cytotoxic CD8 clonotypes in ibrutinib-treated CLL. Only in-frame clones appear in the TCRdb table, and some are missing; sequencing was by immunoSEQ multiplex PCR. The sample consists of approximately 350,000 clones, 67% of them appearing once. Sequences were derived from PBMCs, sampled after 36 months of ibrutinib treatment. These receptors originate from a human donor with chronic lymphocytic leukemia.

The chain combines TRBV29-1 with TRBJ2-7; 11 nucleotides align to TRBD2. The CDR3 has 17 residues. CDR1 is SQVTM and CDR2 is ANQGSEA in the germline V gene. CDR3 nucleotide sequence: TGCAGTGCTAGGGAACTAGCGGGAGTGAGAGGGCATTACGAGCAGTACTTC. Its protein product is CSARELAGVRGHYEQYF.

V usage is TRBV4-1 and J usage is TRBJ1-3, with 8 nucleotides matching TRBD1. The CDR3 totals 15 residues. V shed 4 bases, J shed 11 bases, and the junction held 13 bases outside the gene matches. Germline lookup yields CDR1 MGHRA and CDR2 YSYEKL. The DNA of the CDR3 is TGCGCCAGCAGCCGACCACAGGGGGGTAGACTCTCCATATATTTT. It translates to CASSRPQGGRLSIYF.

This chain uses TRBV5-4 with TRBJ2-7, with D perhaps matching TRBD1 or TRBD2 (5 bases each). V was trimmed by 4 bases and J by 2 bases, leaving 16 bases between them. The CDR3 loop spans 15 amino acids. CDR1 SGHNT and CDR2 YYREEE come from the germline V gene (reference sequence). The CDR3 DNA sequence: TGTGCCAGCAGCCCGGGGCAGGGTTTGGCCTACGAGCAGTACTTC. It translates to CASSPGQGLAYEQYF.